A selection of T cell receptor beta chains follows, all from one sample in a study of response to subunit inactivated influenza vaccine. TCRdb fed the RT-PCR reads into MiXCR, producing one record per CDR3 protein. The sample has 650,000 to 700,000 distinct CDR3 sequences; 15% to 19% are singletons. The starting material was PBMCs from blood, obtained 11 to 12 days after vaccination. These receptors all stem from a man aged 45-65 years who received an inactivated influenza vaccine. CDR3s include the opening cysteine and the closing phenylalanine or tryptophan. Fields, in order: D gene, V gene, J gene, clone size, CDR3 DNA, CDR3 protein. A D gene is named only where the DNA matches it firmly. The size entry is marked missing in some rows and otherwise reads once, few, many or a size class.

d_call: TRBD1; v_call: TRBV27; j_call: TRBJ1-5; clone_size: -; cdr3_nt: TGTGCCAGCAGTTCACGACAGGGAGGTCAGCCCCAGCATTTT; cdr3_aa: CASSSRQGGQPQHF
d_call: -; v_call: TRBV11-2; j_call: TRBJ1-1; clone_size: few; cdr3_nt: TGTGCCAGCAGCTTAGTTGGGGGCAGTATTGAAGCTTTCTTT; cdr3_aa: CASSLVGGSIEAFF
d_call: -; v_call: TRBV5-1; j_call: TRBJ2-7; clone_size: few; cdr3_nt: TGCGCCAGCAGCCTGGGGACTTCCCCATCCTACGAGCAGTACTTC; cdr3_aa: CASSLGTSPSYEQYF
d_call: TRBD2; v_call: TRBV28; j_call: TRBJ2-1; clone_size: few; cdr3_nt: TGTGCCAGCAGCCCCATCCGGGAGGCCACCCCCGCGACATTGAATGAGCAGTTCTTC; cdr3_aa: CASSPIREATPATLNEQFF
d_call: -; v_call: TRBV20-1; j_call: TRBJ2-2; clone_size: few; cdr3_nt: TGCAGTGCTAGATATGAGGTCGGGGAGCTGTTTTTT; cdr3_aa: CSARYEVGELFF
d_call: -; v_call: TRBV28; j_call: TRBJ1-1; clone_size: few; cdr3_nt: TGTGCCAGCAGTCCTCGGGCAGGGAGGAACACTGAAGCTTTCTTT; cdr3_aa: CASSPRAGRNTEAFF
d_call: TRBD2; v_call: TRBV20-1; j_call: TRBJ2-7; clone_size: -; cdr3_nt: TGCAGTGCTAGACCTGGAGCGGGAGGGCCGTCTCAGTACTTC; cdr3_aa: CSARPGAGGPSQYF
d_call: -; v_call: TRBV11-2; j_call: TRBJ1-2; clone_size: -; cdr3_nt: TGTGCCAGCAGCTTCTACGCTCGGGCGGGCTACACCTTC; cdr3_aa: CASSFYARAGYTF
d_call: -; v_call: TRBV7-3; j_call: TRBJ2-3; clone_size: -; cdr3_nt: TGTGCCAGCAGTACCGGACTCGGCACAGATACGCAGTATTTT; cdr3_aa: CASSTGLGTDTQYF
d_call: -; v_call: TRBV6-5; j_call: TRBJ2-2; clone_size: -; cdr3_nt: TGTGCCAGCAGTTACTCGGGTTTAGGAGACATTGGGGCCGGGGAGCTGTTTTTT; cdr3_aa: CASSYSGLGDIGAGELFF
d_call: -; v_call: TRBV11-2; j_call: TRBJ2-7; clone_size: few; cdr3_nt: TGTGCCAGCAGCTCCGGGACCGTCACCTACGAGCAGTACTTC; cdr3_aa: CASSSGTVTYEQYF
d_call: -; v_call: TRBV12-3/TRBV12-4; j_call: TRBJ1-2; clone_size: -; cdr3_nt: TGTGCCAGCAGTGGTGCAAGGGTTGGCTACACCTTC; cdr3_aa: CASSGARVGYTF
d_call: TRBD2; v_call: TRBV12-3/TRBV12-4; j_call: TRBJ2-7; clone_size: few; cdr3_nt: TGTGCCAGCAGCCCGGGACTAGCGATCGAGCAGTACTTC; cdr3_aa: CASSPGLAIEQYF
d_call: -; v_call: TRBV19; j_call: TRBJ2-5; clone_size: -; cdr3_nt: TGTGCCAGTAGTATTGGAGTTGAGACCCAGTACTTC; cdr3_aa: CASSIGVETQYF
d_call: TRBD1; v_call: TRBV25-1; j_call: TRBJ2-3; clone_size: few; cdr3_nt: TGTGCCAGCAGTGAATCAAGGGGGCGGACAGATACGCAGTATTTT; cdr3_aa: CASSESRGRTDTQYF
d_call: -; v_call: TRBV15; j_call: TRBJ1-1; clone_size: -; cdr3_nt: TGTGCCACCAGGTCCCCTCCGGTAGAGAACACTGAAGCTTTCTTT; cdr3_aa: CATRSPPVENTEAFF
d_call: -; v_call: TRBV11-2; j_call: TRBJ2-4; clone_size: -; cdr3_nt: TGTGCCAGCAGCTTAGCTGCAGCGGGTTCGTACTTC; cdr3_aa: CASSLAAAGSYF
d_call: TRBD1; v_call: TRBV11-1; j_call: TRBJ2-3; clone_size: few; cdr3_nt: TGTGCCAGCAGCTCCCGGCTACTCCGGGACAGAGATAGCACAGATACGCAGTATTTT; cdr3_aa: CASSSRLLRDRDSTDTQYF
d_call: -; v_call: TRBV5-1; j_call: TRBJ2-7; clone_size: few; cdr3_nt: TGCGCCAGCAGCATGGGTGCCGTAAAGGGCGAGCAGTACTTC; cdr3_aa: CASSMGAVKGEQYF
d_call: TRBD2; v_call: TRBV9; j_call: TRBJ2-5; clone_size: -; cdr3_nt: TGTGCCAGCAGCGTAGCCGGCGGGAGGGCCGGGGAGACCCAGTACTTC; cdr3_aa: CASSVAGGRAGETQYF
d_call: -; v_call: TRBV20-1; j_call: TRBJ2-1; clone_size: -; cdr3_nt: TGCAGTGCTAGAGCCATAAATAGCGCGTTAGGGCTCTACAATGAGCAGTTCTTC; cdr3_aa: CSARAINSALGLYNEQFF
d_call: -; v_call: TRBV6-2/TRBV6-3; j_call: TRBJ2-1; clone_size: -; cdr3_nt: TGTGCCAGCAGTTCCGGCTGGGCAGCATACAATGAGCAGTTCTTC; cdr3_aa: CASSSGWAAYNEQFF
d_call: TRBD1; v_call: TRBV4-2; j_call: TRBJ1-1; clone_size: many; cdr3_nt: TGTGCCAGCAGCCAAGTCGGAGGAGGGGGCTGGGGAGCGAACACTGAAGCTTTCTTT; cdr3_aa: CASSQVGGGGWGANTEAFF
d_call: -; v_call: TRBV28; j_call: TRBJ1-3; clone_size: few; cdr3_nt: TGTGCCAGCAGTTTTTCCCGTACAGTCCAAAACACCATATATTTT; cdr3_aa: CASSFSRTVQNTIYF
d_call: -; v_call: TRBV24-1; j_call: TRBJ2-2; clone_size: few; cdr3_nt: TGTGCCACCAGTGACCCCGGTAGCAACACCGGGGAGCTGTTTTTT; cdr3_aa: CATSDPGSNTGELFF
d_call: TRBD2; v_call: TRBV12-3/TRBV12-4; j_call: TRBJ2-3; clone_size: -; cdr3_nt: TGTGCCAGCAGTTCCTGGACTAGTGAGACAGATACGCAGTATTTT; cdr3_aa: CASSSWTSETDTQYF
d_call: -; v_call: TRBV5-1; j_call: TRBJ2-5; clone_size: many; cdr3_nt: TGCGCCAGCAGCTTGAGGGAAGAGACCCAGTACTTC; cdr3_aa: CASSLREETQYF
d_call: -; v_call: TRBV7-9; j_call: TRBJ2-1; clone_size: -; cdr3_nt: TGTGCCAGCAGCTTACCAAGCGGTAGCGCCCAGTTCTTC; cdr3_aa: CASSLPSGSAQFF
d_call: -; v_call: TRBV20-1; j_call: TRBJ2-7; clone_size: many; cdr3_nt: TGCAGTGCTAGAGATCGAGACAGGATCTACGAGCAGTACTTC; cdr3_aa: CSARDRDRIYEQYF
d_call: -; v_call: TRBV6-5; j_call: TRBJ1-1; clone_size: few; cdr3_nt: TGTGCCAGCAGTTATACAAATGGGGCTGAAGCTTTCTTT; cdr3_aa: CASSYTNGAEAFF
d_call: -; v_call: TRBV27; j_call: TRBJ2-3; clone_size: few; cdr3_nt: TGTGCCAGCAGTTTAGAGTACGCCCCTGCACTCACAGATACGCAGTATTTT; cdr3_aa: CASSLEYAPALTDTQYF
d_call: -; v_call: TRBV5-5; j_call: TRBJ2-3; clone_size: few; cdr3_nt: TGTGCCAGCAGCCCGGGGACTCCGATTAGGGGAGATACGCAGTATTTT; cdr3_aa: CASSPGTPIRGDTQYF
d_call: -; v_call: TRBV28; j_call: TRBJ2-7; clone_size: few; cdr3_nt: TGTGCCAGCAGTTTTTCACAGGGATACTACGAGCAGTACTTC; cdr3_aa: CASSFSQGYYEQYF
d_call: -; v_call: TRBV7-9; j_call: TRBJ2-3; clone_size: -; cdr3_nt: TGTGCCAGCAGTTCTCGGACAGATGGGACAGATACGCAGTATTTT; cdr3_aa: CASSSRTDGTDTQYF
d_call: -; v_call: TRBV4-1; j_call: TRBJ2-3; clone_size: few; cdr3_nt: TGCGCCAGCAGCCAAGATTGGGGCGTTGATACGCAGTATTTT; cdr3_aa: CASSQDWGVDTQYF
d_call: TRBD1; v_call: TRBV5-1; j_call: TRBJ2-7; clone_size: few; cdr3_nt: TGCGCCAGCAGCTTGGACCGGGGACAGGGCAACTACGAGCAGTACTTC; cdr3_aa: CASSLDRGQGNYEQYF
d_call: -; v_call: TRBV12-3/TRBV12-4; j_call: TRBJ1-5; clone_size: few; cdr3_nt: TGTGCCAGCAGTGCCCCCGGCTGGAGACATCAGCCCCAGCATTTT; cdr3_aa: CASSAPGWRHQPQHF
d_call: TRBD2; v_call: TRBV7-9; j_call: TRBJ2-1; clone_size: -; cdr3_nt: TGTGCCAGCAGCCCCCGGGCGGCTAGCGGTAACAATGAGCAGTTCTTC; cdr3_aa: CASSPRAASGNNEQFF
d_call: -; v_call: TRBV10-3; j_call: TRBJ2-5; clone_size: many; cdr3_nt: TGTGCCATCAGTGAGCGGCAGCCTCAAGAGACCCAGTACTTC; cdr3_aa: CAISERQPQETQYF
d_call: -; v_call: TRBV20-1; j_call: TRBJ2-3; clone_size: few; cdr3_nt: TGCAGTGCTACGCCTGGGGACAAGGGAGCAGATACGCAGTATTTT; cdr3_aa: CSATPGDKGADTQYF